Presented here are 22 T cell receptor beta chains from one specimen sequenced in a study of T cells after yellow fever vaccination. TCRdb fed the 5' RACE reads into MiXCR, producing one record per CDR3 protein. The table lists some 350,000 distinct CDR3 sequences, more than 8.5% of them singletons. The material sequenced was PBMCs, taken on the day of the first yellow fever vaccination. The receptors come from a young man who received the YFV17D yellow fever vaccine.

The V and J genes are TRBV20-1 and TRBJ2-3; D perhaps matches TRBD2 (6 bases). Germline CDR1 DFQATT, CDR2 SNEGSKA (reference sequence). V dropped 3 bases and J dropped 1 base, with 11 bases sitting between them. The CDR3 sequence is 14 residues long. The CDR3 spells CSASWASGTDTQYF. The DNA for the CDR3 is TGCAGTGCTAGCTGGGCTAGCGGCACAGATACGCAGTATTTT.

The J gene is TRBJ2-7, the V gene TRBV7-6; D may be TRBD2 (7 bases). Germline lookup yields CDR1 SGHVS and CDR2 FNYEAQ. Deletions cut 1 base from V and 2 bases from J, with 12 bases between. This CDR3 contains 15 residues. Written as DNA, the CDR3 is TGTGCCAGCAGCTTAGACGCGGGGGACACCTACGAGCAGTACGTC. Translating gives CASSLDAGDTYEQYV.

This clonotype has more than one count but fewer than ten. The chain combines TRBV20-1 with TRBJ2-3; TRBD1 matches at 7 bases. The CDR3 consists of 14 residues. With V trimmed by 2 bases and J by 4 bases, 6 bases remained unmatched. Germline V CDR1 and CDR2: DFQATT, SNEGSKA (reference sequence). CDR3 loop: CSARRWGQPDTQYF. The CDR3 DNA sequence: TGCAGTGCTAGAAGGTGGGGACAGCCAGATACGCAGTATTTT.

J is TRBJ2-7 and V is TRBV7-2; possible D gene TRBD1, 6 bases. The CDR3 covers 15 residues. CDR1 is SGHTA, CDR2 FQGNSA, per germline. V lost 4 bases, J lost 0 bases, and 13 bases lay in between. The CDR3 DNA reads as TGTGCCAGCAGCTCAGGGACACCTAGCTCCTACGAGCAGTACTTC. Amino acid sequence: CASSSGTPSSYEQYF.

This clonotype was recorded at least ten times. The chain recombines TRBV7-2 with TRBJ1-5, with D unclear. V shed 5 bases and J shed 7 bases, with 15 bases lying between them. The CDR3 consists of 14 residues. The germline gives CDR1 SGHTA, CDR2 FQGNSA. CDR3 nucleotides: TGTGCCAGCAGCAAGGGAGCCGGTGGCCAGCCCCAGCATTTT. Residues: CASSKGAGGQPQHF.

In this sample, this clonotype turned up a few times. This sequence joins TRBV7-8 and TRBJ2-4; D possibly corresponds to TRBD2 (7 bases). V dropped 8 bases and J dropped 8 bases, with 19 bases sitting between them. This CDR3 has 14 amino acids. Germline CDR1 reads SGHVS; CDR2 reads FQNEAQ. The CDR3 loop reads CASGGGPTGDIQYF. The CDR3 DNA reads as TGTGCCAGCGGGGGGGGGCCAACCGGGGACATTCAGTACTTC.

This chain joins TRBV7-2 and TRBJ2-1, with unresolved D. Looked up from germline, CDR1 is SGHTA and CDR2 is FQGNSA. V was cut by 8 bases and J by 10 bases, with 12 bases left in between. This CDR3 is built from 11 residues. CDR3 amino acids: CASPRTKEQFF. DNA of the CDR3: TGTGCCAGCCCCCGAACAAAGGAGCAGTTCTTC. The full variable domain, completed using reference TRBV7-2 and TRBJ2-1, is GAGVSQSPSNKVTEKGKDVELRCDPISGHTALYWYRQSLGQGLEFLIYFQGNSAPDKSGLPSDRFSAERTGGSVSTLTIQRTQQEDSAVYLCASPRTKEQFFGPGTRLTVL.

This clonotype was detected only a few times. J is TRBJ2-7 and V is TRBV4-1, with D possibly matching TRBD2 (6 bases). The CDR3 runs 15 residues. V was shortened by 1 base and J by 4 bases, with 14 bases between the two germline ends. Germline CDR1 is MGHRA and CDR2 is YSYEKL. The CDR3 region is CASSQVSGDLYEQYV. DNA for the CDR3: TGCGCCAGCAGCCAAGTTTCGGGAGACCTTTACGAGCAGTACGTC.

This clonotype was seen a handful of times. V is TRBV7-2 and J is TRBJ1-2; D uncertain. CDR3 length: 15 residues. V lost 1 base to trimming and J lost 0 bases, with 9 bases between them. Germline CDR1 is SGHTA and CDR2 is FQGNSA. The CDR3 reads CASSLGWRPNYGYTF. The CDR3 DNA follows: TGTGCCAGCAGCTTAGGGTGGAGACCTAACTATGGCTACACCTTC.

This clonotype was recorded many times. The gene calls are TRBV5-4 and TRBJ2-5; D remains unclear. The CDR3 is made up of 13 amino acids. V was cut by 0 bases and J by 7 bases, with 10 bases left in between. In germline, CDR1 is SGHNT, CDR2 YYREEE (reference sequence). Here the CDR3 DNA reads TGTGCCAGCAGCTTGGACCCCCCGGGGACCCAGTACTTC. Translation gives CASSLDPPGTQYF.

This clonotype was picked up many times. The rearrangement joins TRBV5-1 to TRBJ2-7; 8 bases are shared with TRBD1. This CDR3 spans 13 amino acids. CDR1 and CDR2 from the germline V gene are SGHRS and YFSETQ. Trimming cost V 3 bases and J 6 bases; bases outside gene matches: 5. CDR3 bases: TGCGCCAGCAGCTCCGGACAGGGTGTCGAGCAGTACGTC. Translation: CASSSGQGVEQYV.

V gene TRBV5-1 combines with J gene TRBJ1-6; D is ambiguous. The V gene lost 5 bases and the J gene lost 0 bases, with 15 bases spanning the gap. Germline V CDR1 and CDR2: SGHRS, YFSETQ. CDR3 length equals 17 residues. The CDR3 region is CASSPGPQSSYNSPLHF. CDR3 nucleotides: TGCGCCAGCAGTCCCGGTCCTCAAAGCTCCTATAATTCACCCCTCCACTTT.

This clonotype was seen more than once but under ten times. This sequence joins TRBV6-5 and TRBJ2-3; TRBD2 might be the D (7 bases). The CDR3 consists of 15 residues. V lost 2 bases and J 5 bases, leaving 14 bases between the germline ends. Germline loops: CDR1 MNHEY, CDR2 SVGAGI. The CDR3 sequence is CASSYGGARIDTQYF. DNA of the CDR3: TGTGCCAGCAGTTACGGGGGGGCCCGGATAGATACGCAGTATTTT.

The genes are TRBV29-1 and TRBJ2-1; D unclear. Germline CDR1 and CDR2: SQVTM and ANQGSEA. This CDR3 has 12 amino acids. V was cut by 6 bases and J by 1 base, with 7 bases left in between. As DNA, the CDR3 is TGCAGCGTGGTCTGGTCCTACAATGAGCAGTTCTTC. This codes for CSVVWSYNEQFF.

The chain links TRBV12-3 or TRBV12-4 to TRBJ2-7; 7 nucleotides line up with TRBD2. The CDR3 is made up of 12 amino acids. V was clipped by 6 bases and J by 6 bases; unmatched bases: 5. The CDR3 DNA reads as TGTGCCAGCAGCCAAACTAGCGCCGAGCAGTACTTC. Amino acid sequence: CASSQTSAEQYF.

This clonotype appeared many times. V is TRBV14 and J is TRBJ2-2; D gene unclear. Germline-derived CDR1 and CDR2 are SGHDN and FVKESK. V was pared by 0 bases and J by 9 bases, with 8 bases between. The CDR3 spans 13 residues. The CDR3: CASSQDLARELFF. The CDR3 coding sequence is TGTGCCAGCAGCCAAGATCTCGCCCGGGAGCTGTTTTTT.

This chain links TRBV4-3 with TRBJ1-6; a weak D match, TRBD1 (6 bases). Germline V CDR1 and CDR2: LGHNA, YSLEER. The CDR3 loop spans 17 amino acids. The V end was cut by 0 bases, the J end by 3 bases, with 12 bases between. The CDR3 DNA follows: TGCGCCAGCAGCCAAGATATGACAGGCTACTATAATTCACCCCTCCACTTT. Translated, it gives CASSQDMTGYYNSPLHF.

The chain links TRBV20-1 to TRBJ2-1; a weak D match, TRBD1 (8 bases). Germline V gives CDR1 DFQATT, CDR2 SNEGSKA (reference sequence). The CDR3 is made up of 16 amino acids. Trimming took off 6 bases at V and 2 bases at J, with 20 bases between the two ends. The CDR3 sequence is CSAIGQGGFTYNEQFF. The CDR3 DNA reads TGCAGTGCCATAGGACAGGGAGGGTTTACCTACAATGAGCAGTTCTTC.

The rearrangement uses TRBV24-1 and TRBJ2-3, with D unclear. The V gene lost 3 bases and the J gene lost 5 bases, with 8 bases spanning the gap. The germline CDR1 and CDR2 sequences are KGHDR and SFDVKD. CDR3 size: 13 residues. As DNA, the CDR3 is TGTGCCACCAGTGATGCGGCCGAAGATACGCAGTATTTT. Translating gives CATSDAAEDTQYF.

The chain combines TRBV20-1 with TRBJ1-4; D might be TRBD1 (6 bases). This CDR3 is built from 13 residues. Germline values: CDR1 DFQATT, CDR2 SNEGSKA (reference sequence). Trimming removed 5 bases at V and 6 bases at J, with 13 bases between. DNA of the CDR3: TGCAGTGCTTTTGGCACAGGGTATGAAAAACTGTTTTTT. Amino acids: CSAFGTGYEKLFF.

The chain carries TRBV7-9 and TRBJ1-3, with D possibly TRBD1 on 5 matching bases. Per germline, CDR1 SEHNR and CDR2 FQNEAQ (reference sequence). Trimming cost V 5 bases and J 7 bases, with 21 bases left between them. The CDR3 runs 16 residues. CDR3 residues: CASSPGGGPHLNTIYF. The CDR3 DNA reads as TGTGCCAGCAGCCCGGGGGGAGGGCCGCATTTGAACACCATATATTTT.

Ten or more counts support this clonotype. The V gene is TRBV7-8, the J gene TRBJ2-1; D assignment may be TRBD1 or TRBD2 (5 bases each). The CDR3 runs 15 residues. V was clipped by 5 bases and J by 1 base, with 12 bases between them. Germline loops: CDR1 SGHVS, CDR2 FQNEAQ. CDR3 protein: CASSPRGGSYNEQFF. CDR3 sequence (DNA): TGTGCCAGCAGCCCTCGGGGCGGATCCTACAATGAGCAGTTCTTC.